The 26 T cell receptor beta chains given below trace back to one sample, sequenced in a study of cytomegalovirus exposure and HLA in healthy donors. In the PCR, 60 Vbeta and 13 Jbeta primers were used. Only in-frame clones appear in the TCRdb table, and some are missing; sequencing was by immunoSEQ multiplex PCR. In the table there are 100,000 or so clones, 60% to 80% of which are singletons. The sequenced material came from PBMCs. The source of these receptors is a woman aged 40 to 50 in good health and CMV-seropositive.

The chain links TRBV28 to TRBJ1-5; 11 bases are shared with TRBD1. Germline lookup yields CDR1 MDHEN and CDR2 SYDVKM. Trimming removed 3 bases from V and 5 bases from J; junction bases left unmatched: 3. CDR3 size: 15 residues. The CDR3 here is CASSLQGQGDQPQHF. The CDR3 DNA reads TGTGCCAGCAGTTTGCAGGGACAGGGGGATCAGCCCCAGCATTTT.

The chain joins TRBV6-1 to TRBJ1-1; no firm D call. Trimming took off 2 bases at V and 0 bases at J, with 13 bases between the two ends. In germline, CDR1 is MNHNS, CDR2 SASEGT. CDR3 length: 16 amino acids. CDR3 region: CASSEWQASMNTEAFF. Here the CDR3 DNA reads TGTGCCAGCAGTGAATGGCAGGCCTCTATGAACACTGAAGCTTTCTTT.

The chain employs TRBV10-3 and TRBJ2-7; D unclear. CDR3 length equals 14 residues. Trimming left V 3 bases short and J 2 bases short, with 11 bases between. From germline, CDR1 is ENHRY and CDR2 SYGVKD. This CDR3 reads CAISETQSAYEQYF. Here the CDR3 DNA reads TGTGCCATCAGTGAAACCCAGTCAGCCTACGAGCAGTACTTC.

This chain uses TRBV5-5 with TRBJ1-4; possibly TRBD1 for D (6 bases). Between the trimmed V and J ends, which lost 2 bases and 6 bases, there was a span of 11 bases. The CDR3 is made up of 14 amino acids. Germline V gives CDR1 SGHKS, CDR2 YYEKEE (reference sequence). CDR3 DNA sequence: TGTGCCAGCAGCTTAACAGGGTTCGATGAAAAACTGTTTTTT. Its translation: CASSLTGFDEKLFF. Variable domain in full (rest from reference TRBV5-5 and TRBJ1-4): DAGVTQSPTHLIKTRGQQVTLRCSPISGHKSVSWYQQVLGQGPQFIFQYYEKEERGRGNFPDRFSARQFPNYSSELNVNALLLGDSALYLCASSLTGFDEKLFFGSGTQLSVL.

The chain joins TRBV7-9 to TRBJ2-3; 10 bases are a match to TRBD1. Germline CDR1 SEHNR, CDR2 FQNEAQ (reference sequence). The V and J ends lost 6 bases and 2 bases, in that order; junction bases with no gene match: 5. This CDR3 is 15 amino acids long. CDR3 in amino acids: CASSPGTGVTDTQYF. In nucleotides, the CDR3 is TGTGCCAGCAGTCCCGGGACAGGGGTCACAGATACGCAGTATTTT.

V usage is TRBV2 and J usage is TRBJ1-4; 8 bases fit TRBD1. The junction had 9 bases not matched to a gene; V was cut back by 8 bases and J by 4 bases. The CDR3 totals 15 residues. In germline, CDR1 is SNHLY, CDR2 FYNNEI. The CDR3 DNA is TGTGCCAGCTCGGACAGGGAAGGGGGTAATGAAAAACTGTTTTTT. Translated, it gives CASSDREGGNEKLFF.

The J gene is TRBJ2-4, the V gene TRBV5-4, with a possible D match to TRBD1 (7 bases). The CDR3 covers 16 residues. The V gene lost 5 bases and the J gene lost 1 base, with 16 bases spanning the gap. Germline loops: CDR1 SGHNT, CDR2 YYREEE (reference sequence). As DNA, the CDR3 is TGTGCCAGCAGTTTCGGAGCAGGGGGGGCCAAAAACATTCAGTACTTC. It is translated as CASSFGAGGAKNIQYF.

The gene calls are TRBV5-4 and TRBJ2-7; 15 nucleotides agree with TRBD2. The CDR3 is made up of 15 amino acids. V dropped 3 bases and J dropped 7; count of bases not matched to a gene: 5. Germline CDR1 reads SGHNT; CDR2 reads YYREEE (reference sequence). In nucleotides, the CDR3 is TGTGCCAGCAGCTCGGGGACTAGCGGGGGGTGGGAGCAGTACTTC. Its protein is CASSSGTSGGWEQYF.

This chain joins TRBV19 and TRBJ2-5; TRBD1 matches 7 bases. The CDR3 covers 13 residues. Germline V gene sequence: CDR1 LNHDA, CDR2 SQIVND (reference sequence). V trimming: 5 bases; J trimming: 4 bases; junction bases outside the gene matches: 4. This chain's CDR3 is CASSPRDRETQYF. CDR3 in DNA: TGTGCCAGTAGTCCCCGGGACAGAGAGACCCAGTACTTC.

The V call is TRBV10-1, the J call TRBJ1-2, with a tentative D call TRBD1 (6 bases). V was shortened by 9 bases and J by 14 bases, with 25 bases between the two germline ends. Germline V lookup: CDR1 WNHNN, CDR2 SYGVQD (reference sequence). The CDR3 is made up of 13 amino acids. This CDR3 reads CASSWYEGEPVTF. The CDR3 DNA follows: TGCGCCAGTTCTTGGTACGAGGGGGAGCCGGTGACCTTC.

J is TRBJ2-6 and V is TRBV5-1; 8 nucleotides agree with TRBD1. V dropped 0 bases and J dropped 2; count of bases not matched to a gene: 7. Germline CDR1 is SGHRS and CDR2 is YFSETQ. The CDR3 is 18 residues long. Here the CDR3 reads CASSLDRTGWTGANVLTF. CDR3 nucleotide sequence: TGCGCCAGCAGCTTGGACAGGACAGGGTGGACTGGGGCCAACGTCCTGACTTTC.

The V call is TRBV28, the J call TRBJ1-5; TRBD1 might be the D (6 bases). Germline values: CDR1 MDHEN, CDR2 SYDVKM. The ends were cut back, 0 bases at V and 9 bases at J, with 18 bases in the middle. The CDR3 is 16 residues long. In nucleotides, the CDR3 is TGTGCCAGCAGTTTATGGCGCGTGGGGGCCCTGGGGCCCCAGCATTTT. This sequence encodes CASSLWRVGALGPQHF.

The V gene is TRBV10-2, the J gene TRBJ2-3; TRBD2 aligns across 8 bases. J gave up 1 base and V 2 bases, and 2 bases lay outside the gene matches. Germline CDR1 WSHSY, CDR2 SAAADI. The CDR3 runs 15 residues. The CDR3 loop reads CASSELTSGTDTQYF. In DNA, the CDR3 is TGCGCCAGCAGTGAGCTGACTAGCGGCACAGATACGCAGTATTTT.

The chain carries TRBV28 and TRBJ2-5, with 10 bases identical to TRBD2. Trimming at V came to 2 bases and at J to 1 base, leaving 16 bases not matched to a gene. Germline values: CDR1 MDHEN, CDR2 SYDVKM. There are 20 residues in the CDR3. The CDR3, as DNA: TGTGCCAGCAGTTTAATAGCGGGAGCGGGGGGGGTGGGTTCCCAAGAGACCCAGTACTTC. Its protein is CASSLIAGAGGVGSQETQYF.

The chain carries TRBV13 and TRBJ2-1; TRBD1 matches at 7 bases. CDR3 length: 15 residues. Germline CDR1 reads PRHDT; CDR2 reads FYEKMQ (reference sequence). Unmatched junction bases numbered 14, after V lost 5 bases and J lost 10 bases. This CDR3 reads CASSPLTKGAGEQFF. CDR3 nucleotides: TGTGCCAGCAGCCCGCTAACTAAGGGGGCAGGAGAGCAGTTCTTC.

This chain connects TRBV10-3 to TRBJ2-3, with TRBD2 matching over 16 bases. V lost 6 bases to trimming and J lost 2 bases; unmatched junction nucleotides: 20. This CDR3 spans 22 amino acids. The germline CDR1 and CDR2 sequences are ENHRY and SYGVKD. CDR3 sequence reads: CAISDGTSGGANTDRSTDTQYF. As DNA, the CDR3 is TGTGCCATCAGCGACGGGACTAGCGGGGGGGCAAATACCGACAGATCCACAGATACGCAGTATTTT.

The chain has TRBV11-2 and TRBJ1-1; no clear D gene. Per germline, CDR1 SGHAT and CDR2 FQNNGV. V gave up 6 bases and J gave up 0 bases, with 14 bases separating them. This CDR3 has 15 residues. CDR3 coding DNA: TGTGCCAGCAGACTCGGTCCAGGTGTGAACACTGAAGCTTTCTTT. Translating gives CASRLGPGVNTEAFF.

The chain is built from TRBV7-2 and TRBJ2-2, with 7 bases identical to TRBD2. Germline lookup yields CDR1 SGHTA and CDR2 FQGNSA. J gave up 5 bases and V 4 bases, and 7 bases lay outside the gene matches. CDR3 length: 15 residues. CDR3 bases: TGTGCCAGCAGCTCCGGGAGGTCGGGTACCGGGGAGCTGTTTTTT. It specifies CASSSGRSGTGELFF.

A word on this clone: At one of its ends the junction is not consistent with the germline gene, which may arise from a read error. The J gene is TRBJ1-2, the V gene TRBV4-1, with TRBD1 matching over 11 bases. The CDR3 is made up of 15 amino acids. Germline CDR1 MGHRA, CDR2 YSYEKL. CDR3 DNA sequence: TGTGCCAGCAGCACTCGGACAGGGGGCTCGGCTTTCTACACCTTC. Its translation: CASSTRTGGSAFYTF.

CDR3 protein: CASSPGMRDTGELFF. The CDR3 DNA reads TGCGCCAGCAGCCCGGGGATGAGGGACACCGGGGAGCTGTTTTTT. The chain carries TRBV5-1 and TRBJ2-2; tentative D call: TRBD2 (5 bases). CDR3 size: 15 residues. CDR1 and CDR2 from the germline V gene are SGHRS and YFSETQ. V lost 4 bases, J lost 3 bases, and 13 bases lay in between.

The rearrangement joins TRBV7-9 to TRBJ2-2; maybe TRBD2 (5 bases). V lost 2 bases to trimming and J lost 1 base, with 11 bases between them. The CDR3 totals 16 residues. CDR1 and CDR2 from the germline V gene are SEHNR and FQNEAQ (reference sequence). CDR3 sequence reads: CASSLSWGENTGELFF. In DNA form, the CDR3 reads TGTGCCAGCAGCTTAAGTTGGGGAGAGAACACCGGGGAGCTGTTTTTT.

The chain joins TRBV28 to TRBJ2-3, with D maybe TRBD2 (7 bases). Looked up from germline, CDR1 is MDHEN and CDR2 is SYDVKM. This CDR3 has 15 amino acids. V was clipped by 10 bases and J by 1 base, with 18 bases between them. CDR3 loop: CATLGGAMGTDTQYF. DNA of the CDR3: TGTGCCACCCTAGGGGGGGCTATGGGCACAGATACGCAGTATTTT.

CDR3 sequence: CASSLPLLPGQTNEKLFF. CDR3 nucleotides: TGTGCCAGCAGTTTGCCCCTACTTCCGGGACAGACTAATGAAAAACTGTTTTTT. This sequence joins TRBV28 and TRBJ1-4, with 7 bases identical to TRBD1. Germline CDR1 reads MDHEN; CDR2 reads SYDVKM. V shed 3 bases, J shed 2 bases, and the junction held 12 bases outside the gene matches. The CDR3 length is 18 residues. Combining the CDR3 with reference TRBV28 and TRBJ1-4 gives the whole variable domain DVKVTQSSRYLVKRTGEKVFLECVQDMDHENMFWYRQDPGLGLRLIYFSYDVKMKEKGDIPEGYSVSREKKERFSLILESASTNQTSMYLCASSLPLLPGQTNEKLFFGSGTQLSVL.

J is TRBJ1-1 and V is TRBV15; 7 nucleotides line up with TRBD1. V was clipped by 7 bases and J by 5 bases; unmatched bases: 1. The CDR3 has 11 residues. CDR1 and CDR2 from the germline V gene are LNHNV and YYDKDF (reference sequence). The chain's CDR3 is CATTTGTEAFF. CDR3 bases: TGTGCCACCACGACAGGGACTGAAGCTTTCTTT.

The sample holds a few counts of this clone. The chain links TRBV28 to TRBJ2-7, with D unresolved. Trimming shortened V by 2 bases and J by 5 bases, and 4 bases separated the two germline ends. Looked up from germline, CDR1 is MDHEN and CDR2 is SYDVKM. The CDR3 is 11 residues long. CDR3 protein: CASSLRDEQYF. The CDR3 DNA sequence: TGTGCCAGCAGTTTACGGGACGAGCAGTACTTC.

The V gene is TRBV28, the J gene TRBJ1-2; 12 positions agree with TRBD1. J gave up 5 bases and V 6 bases, and 4 bases lay outside the gene matches. The CDR3 is 14 residues long. CDR1 is MDHEN, CDR2 SYDVKM, per germline. CDR3 sequence reads: CASRRGQGAYGYTF. The CDR3 DNA sequence: TGTGCCAGCAGGAGGGGACAGGGGGCTTATGGCTACACCTTC.